This T cell receptor (beta chain) was identified in a study of blood T cells in healthy people across ages. Study at large: Per two T cells, template switching captured roughly one barcoded beta molecule.

Alongside a J-beta primer mix, a sample-barcoded 5' primer served in a second PCR lasting roughly 7 to 11 cycles. TCRdb itself ran the 5' RACE reads through MiXCR, one entry per CDR3 protein. Of 850,000 to 1,100,000 distinct CDR3 sequences in the sample, roughly two fifths are singletons; the top ten hold around 13%. CDR1 and CDR2 from the germline V gene are LGHNA and YNFKEQ. The CDR3 runs 15 residues. The ends were cut back, 1 base at V and 7 bases at J, with 14 bases in the middle. This clonotype was found a few times. The antigen is undetermined. General observations from the study: Unsorted PBMCs blocked a conclusive comparison of naive and antigen-experienced cells. Long-lived donors had more naive CD4+ cells and higher diversity than aged donors.

V is TRBV4-2 and J is TRBJ2-1; D may be TRBD1 or TRBD2 (5 bases each). This sequence was found in a man aged 18 to 29 in good health. The sample taken for sequencing was blood. CDR3 in DNA: TGTGCCAGCAGCCAAGTTATCCAGTGGGGGAATGAGCAGTTCTTC. Amino acids: CASSQVIQWGNEQFF.